The next 11 T cell receptor beta chains were all read from a single sample in a study of T cells in women clearing cervical HPV infection. Repertoires were generated with immunoSEQ multiplex PCR, while TCRdb's copy carries only in-frame clones and drops some. The table for this sample gives more than 40,000 clones. The source material was blood buffy coat. These receptors came from a woman aged 18-69 years with a cervical HPV16 infection that either progressed to CIN3+ or cleared (not recorded which).

In the case of this clone: The read ends 3 residues shy of where the CDR3 ends; the end is completed using the germline J gene. The chain combines TRBV19 with TRBJ2-1, with 8 bases lining up with TRBD2. CDR1 is LNHDA and CDR2 is SQIVND in the germline V gene (reference sequence). V was pared by 7 bases and J by 9 bases, with 8 bases of the junction left unmatched. This CDR3 has 13 residues. CDR3 region: CASNRGGTGEQFF. The sequenced CDR3 bases are TGTGCCAGTAACCGGGGGGGTACAGGTGAG.

Remarks on this clone: The read terminates 3 residues ahead of where the CDR3 ends, so the germline J gene completes it. The V and J genes are TRBV7-8 and TRBJ1-5; tentatively, D is TRBD1 (6 bases). The length of the CDR3 is 16 residues. The V gene's germline CDR1 is SGHVS and CDR2 FQNEAQ. Trimming stripped 4 bases from V and 3 bases from J, with 16 bases between. Partial CDR3 DNA: TGTGCCAGCAGCTCTGAATGGGGGCTGTACAATCAGCCC. It translates to CASSSEWGLYNQP. The CDR3, in full, reads CASSSEWGLYNQPQHF.

About this clone itself: The read falls 3 residues short of the CDR3 end, and the missing part is taken from the germline J gene. The gene calls are TRBV7-9 and TRBJ2-3; possibly TRBD2 for D (6 bases). CDR3 size: 14 residues. V gave up 0 bases and J gave up 6 bases, with 10 bases separating them. Germline assignment: CDR1 SEHNR and CDR2 FQNEAQ (reference sequence). CDR3 DNA, as far as it was read: TGTGCCAGCAGCTTAGCGGGGGGAGTGGATACG. Amino acids: CASSLAGGVDT. In full, the CDR3 is CASSLAGGVDTQYF.

Turning to this clone: The read gets to within 3 residues of the CDR3 end, and the germline J gene fills in the rest. The V gene is TRBV30, the J gene TRBJ1-5, with a possible D match to TRBD1 (6 bases). CDR1 and CDR2 from the germline V gene are GTSNPN and SVGIG (reference sequence). The CDR3 sequence is 15 residues long. V lost 3 bases and J 3 bases, leaving 15 bases between the germline ends. The chain's CDR3 is CAWSTGDNYNQPQHF. CDR3 DNA (partial): TGTGCCTGGAGCACTGGGGACAACTACAATCAGCCC. The whole variable domain, remainder taken from reference TRBV30 and TRBJ1-5, is SQTIHQWPATLVQPVGSPLSLECTVEGTSNPNLYWYRQAAGRGLQLLFYSVGIGQISSEVPQNLSASRPQDRQFILSSKKLLLSDSGFYLCAWSTGDNYNQPQHFGDGTRLSIL.

Of note for this clone: The CDR3 goes on 3 residues after the read ends, and that part is filled in from the germline J gene. The chain combines TRBV9 with TRBJ2-7; TRBD1 aligns across 8 bases. Germline lookup yields CDR1 SGDLS and CDR2 YYNGEE. The CDR3 is 14 amino acids. Trimming cost V 5 bases and J 2 bases; bases outside gene matches: 6. CDR3 residues: CASSVGQGPYEQYF. CDR3 DNA, as far as it was read: TGTGCCAGCAGTGTTGGACAGGGTCCCTACGAG.

CDR3 DNA, as far as it was read: TGCAGCGTTGAAGGTGGATTAGAGGGGGCATTGAACGGGGAA. Amino acid sequence: CSVEGGLEGALNGE. The whole CDR3 region reads CSVEGGLEGALNGEAFF. This chain uses TRBV29-1 with TRBJ1-1, with 7 bases identical to TRBD1. The DNA ends 3 residues before the CDR3 does, and the rest of the CDR3 is filled in from the germline J gene. The CDR3 has 17 residues. Germline V lookup: CDR1 SQVTM, CDR2 ANQGSEA. Full variable domain (outside the CDR3, taken from reference TRBV29-1 and TRBJ1-1): SAVISQKPSRDICQRGTSLTIQCQVDSQVTMMFWYRQQPGQSLTLIATANQGSEATYESGFVIDKFPISRPNLTFSTLTVSNMSPEDSSIYLCSVEGGLEGALNGEAFFGQGTRLTVV.

As for this clone: Read sequence stops 3 residues before the CDR3 end, and the germline J gene provides the missing end. The chain uses TRBV7-9 and TRBJ2-3, with D possibly being TRBD2 (6 bases). The CDR3 runs to 15 residues. The V end lost 5 bases, the J end lost 2 bases, and 14 bases lay between the germline ends. From germline, CDR1 is SEHNR and CDR2 FQNEAQ (reference sequence). The CDR3 reads CASSGGPNSTDTQYF. CDR3 bases read: TGTGCCAGCAGCGGAGGGCCAAATTCCACAGATACG.

Notes on this clone: The read falls 3 residues short of the CDR3 end, and the missing part is taken from the germline J gene. V is TRBV20-1 and J is TRBJ1-1; D gene ambiguous. Germline V gene data show CDR1 as DFQATT and CDR2 as SNEGSKA (reference sequence). The CDR3 spans 12 residues. The ends were cut back, 1 base at V and 4 bases at J, with 7 bases in the middle. This chain's CDR3 is CSARGHSTEAFF. CDR3 bases read: TGCAGTGCTAGAGGCCACAGCACTGAA.

As for this clone: Read sequence stops 3 residues before the CDR3 end, and the germline J gene provides the missing end. This sequence joins TRBV5-1 and TRBJ1-6; tentatively, D is TRBD1 (5 bases). The V and J ends lost 4 bases and 6 bases respectively, with 20 bases between them. CDR1 is SGHRS and CDR2 is YFSETQ in the germline V gene. The CDR3 has 17 amino acids. CDR3 in amino acids: CASSPIVVTGPNSPLHF. Incomplete CDR3 DNA: TGCGCCAGCAGCCCGATAGTGGTCACAGGTCCTAATTCACCC. The full variable domain, with the rest looked up from reference TRBV5-1 and TRBJ1-6, is KAGVTQTPRYLIKTRGQQVTLSCSPISGHRSVSWYQQTPGQGLQFLFEYFSETQRNKGNFPGRFSGRQFSNSRSEMNVSTLELGDSALYLCASSPIVVTGPNSPLHFGNGTRLTVT.

Concerning this clone: The observed sequence ends 3 residues before the CDR3 terminus, with the missing tail filled in from the germline J gene. The sample carries other DNA sequences with the same CDR3. The chain is built from TRBV2 and TRBJ2-2, with TRBD1 matching over 7 bases. J gave up 5 bases and V 6 bases, and 6 bases lay outside the gene matches. The CDR3 runs 14 residues. The germline gives CDR1 SNHLY, CDR2 FYNNEI. The CDR3: CASSGDRATGELFF. The sequenced CDR3 bases are TGTGCCAGCAGCGGAGACAGGGCGACCGGGGAG. The whole variable domain, remainder taken from reference TRBV2 and TRBJ2-2, is EPEVTQTPSHQVTQMGQEVILRCVPISNHLYFYWYRQILGQKVEFLVSFYNNEISEKSEIFDDQFSVERPDGSNFTLKIRSTKLEDSAMYFCASSGDRATGELFFGEGSRLTVL.

Details on this clone: The read ends 3 residues shy of where the CDR3 ends; the end is completed using the germline J gene. The chain joins TRBV12-3 or TRBV12-4 to TRBJ1-1; TRBD1 might be the D (6 bases). The CDR3 contains 13 residues. V was shortened by 7 bases and J by 6 bases, with 15 bases between the two germline ends. The part of the CDR3 DNA that was read is TGTGCCAGCAAGGGGGTAGGGTGGCCTGAA. This translates into CASKGVGWPE. The CDR3 reads in full as CASKGVGWPEAFF.